The 31 T cell receptor beta chains below come from one sample, sequenced in a study of T cells in localized non-small cell lung cancer. Profiled with immunoSEQ multiplex PCR; TCRdb holds only in-frame clones, not every one. The sample consists of a few thousand clones, roughly a third of them appearing once. The source was normal lung tissue next to the tumor, collected before any cancer treatment. The receptors were gathered from a man between 40 and 70 years old with stage I lung adenocarcinoma.

The V gene is TRBV19, the J gene TRBJ2-1; no clear D. Germline V gene data show CDR1 as LNHDA and CDR2 as SQIVND (reference sequence). The V end lost 6 bases, the J end lost 9 bases, and 12 bases lay between the germline ends. This CDR3 contains 12 residues. The CDR3 nucleotides read TGTGCCAGTAGCCAAAATTGGATTGAGCAGTTCTTC. Translating it yields CASSQNWIEQFF.

The chain employs TRBV28 and TRBJ2-2; D call uncertain. The germline V and J ends were trimmed by 5 bases and 6 bases, with 16 bases remaining between them. The CDR3 sequence is 15 residues long. Germline loops: CDR1 MDHEN, CDR2 SYDVKM. CDR3 coding DNA: TGTGCCAGCAGTCCTACCCCTTTAGCTGCCGGGGAGCTGTTTTTT. This encodes CASSPTPLAAGELFF.

The chain has TRBV9 and TRBJ1-6, with a possible D match to TRBD1 (6 bases). Germline lookup yields CDR1 SGDLS and CDR2 YYNGEE. Trimming cost V 6 bases and J 10 bases, with 11 bases left between them. The CDR3 length is 12 residues. This chain's CDR3 is CASTGHLSPLHF. Written as DNA, the CDR3 is TGTGCCAGCACGGGACACCTCTCACCCCTCCACTTT.

V usage is TRBV15 and J usage is TRBJ2-3, with 9 bases that match TRBD2. CDR3 size: 16 residues. V shed 0 bases, J shed 7 bases, and the junction held 8 bases outside the gene matches. Germline CDR1 and CDR2: LNHNV and YYDKDF (reference sequence). Here the CDR3 reads CATSREGGRATYTQYF. DNA of the CDR3: TGTGCCACCAGCAGAGAAGGCGGGAGGGCCACTTATACGCAGTATTTT.

This clone was seen a few times. V is TRBV30 and J is TRBJ1-2, with 9 positions matching TRBD1. V lost 5 bases, J lost 8 bases, and 12 bases stayed unmatched. Germline V gene lookup returns CDR1 GTSNPN and CDR2 SVGIG (reference sequence). The CDR3 contains 14 residues. The CDR3 reads CAWSLGQGLGGYTF. The CDR3 DNA reads TGTGCCTGGTCTCTCGGACAGGGGCTAGGAGGCTACACCTTC.

The table lists this clone with a few counts. The gene calls are TRBV6-8 and TRBJ2-1; D may be TRBD1 or TRBD2 (6 bases each). Per the germline V gene, CDR1 is MNHGY and CDR2 is SAAAGT. The CDR3 has 13 residues. Trimming shortened V by 10 bases and J by 7 bases, and 17 bases separated the two germline ends. The CDR3 region has the DNA TGTGCCACCCTGACCTGGGGGGCGAATGAGCAGTTCTTC. Its translation: CATLTWGANEQFF.

This clone has just a few counts. J is TRBJ2-7 and V is TRBV15; D possibly corresponds to TRBD1 (7 bases). The germline V gene has CDR1 LNHNV and CDR2 YYDKDF (reference sequence). The CDR3 runs 14 residues. With 3 bases removed from V and 1 base from J, the gap between germline ends came to 10 bases. In DNA form, the CDR3 reads TGTGCCACCAGCAGCGGGGGACAGTCCTACGAGCAGTACTTC. Protein sequence: CATSSGGQSYEQYF.

Here the CDR3 reads CASSDPDREETQYF. Here the CDR3 DNA reads TGTGCCAGCAGTGATCCTGACAGGGAAGAGACCCAGTACTTC. The chain employs TRBV9 and TRBJ2-5, with 7 bases fitting TRBD1. Germline V CDR1 and CDR2: SGDLS, YYNGEE. Trimming took 5 bases from V and 3 from J; bases not matched to a gene: 7. The CDR3 is 14 residues long.

The chain employs TRBV19 and TRBJ1-2; D is possibly TRBD1 (6 bases). This CDR3 contains 14 residues. The V end was cut by 5 bases, the J end by 2 bases, with 12 bases between. CDR1 is LNHDA and CDR2 is SQIVND in the germline V gene (reference sequence). The CDR3 DNA sequence: TGTGCCAGTAGTCCCCGGACAGCAAACTATGGCTACACCTTC. It yields the protein CASSPRTANYGYTF.

This clone has a handful of counts. The gene calls are TRBV6-8 and TRBJ2-5; 9 bases map to TRBD1. The CDR3 consists of 16 residues. The junction had 14 bases not matched to a gene; V was cut back by 5 bases and J by 7 bases. Germline CDR1 MNHGY, CDR2 SAAAGT. CDR3 sequence (DNA): TGTGCCAGCAGTGCCCGACAGGGGGGGAGTCTCTGGACCCAGTACTTC. Its protein is CASSARQGGSLWTQYF.

The V gene is TRBV4-1, the J gene TRBJ1-3; D possibly corresponds to TRBD1 (5 bases). The CDR3 length is 15 residues. The germline V gene encodes CDR1 MGHRA and CDR2 YSYEKL. V lost 1 base and J lost 4, with 11 bases in between. CDR3 coding DNA: TGCGCCAGCAGCCAAGTCCGGACAAGAGGAAACACCATATATTTT. This codes for CASSQVRTRGNTIYF.

This clone counts as large. This chain uses TRBV14 with TRBJ1-1, with TRBD1 matching over 7 bases. In germline, CDR1 is SGHDN, CDR2 FVKESK. Unmatched junction bases numbered 6, after V lost 4 bases and J lost 1 base. CDR3 length: 15 residues. CDR3 DNA: TGTGCCAGCAGCCCCCAGACAGGGTGGAACACTGAAGCTTTCTTT. As protein: CASSPQTGWNTEAFF.

This chain links TRBV29-1 with TRBJ2-2; 9 bases line up with TRBD2. V shed 4 bases and J 7 bases; nucleotides not matched to a gene: 10. The length of the CDR3 is 15 residues. The V gene's germline CDR1 is SQVTM and CDR2 ANQGSEA. The DNA of the CDR3 is TGCAGCGTTGGGGCTAGCGGGGTTTCGCGCGGGGAGCTGTTTTTT. Translation gives CSVGASGVSRGELFF.

V usage is TRBV9 and J usage is TRBJ2-7; weak D call: TRBD2 (5 bases). Looked up from germline, CDR1 is SGDLS and CDR2 is YYNGEE. This CDR3 is 13 amino acids long. Trimming took 0 bases from V and 1 from J, leaving 5 bases between them. The CDR3 bases are TGTGCCAGCAGCGTAGCGGGATCCTACGAGCAGTACTTC. The encoded protein is CASSVAGSYEQYF.

The J gene is TRBJ1-4, the V gene TRBV18; TRBD1 matches at 8 bases. The CDR3 spans 13 residues. CDR1 is KGHSH, CDR2 LQKENI, per germline. V trimming: 3 bases; J trimming: 7 bases; junction bases outside the gene matches: 1. The CDR3 DNA sequence: TGTGCCAGCTCACCCGGACAGGGTGAAAAACTGTTTTTT. Its translation: CASSPGQGEKLFF. The variable domain in full, with the rest retrieved from reference TRBV18 and TRBJ1-4, is NAGVMQNPRHLVRRRGQEARLRCSPMKGHSHVYWYRQLPEEGLKFMVYLQKENIIDESGMPKERFSAEFPKEGPSILRIQQVVRGDSAAYFCASSPGQGEKLFFGSGTQLSVL.

This clone was detected only a few times. The chain uses TRBV30 and TRBJ2-1, with 10 nucleotides matching TRBD2. This CDR3 comprises 16 residues. The germline CDR1 and CDR2 sequences are GTSNPN and SVGIG (reference sequence). V was pared by 5 bases and J by 9 bases, with 16 bases of the junction left unmatched. The CDR3 DNA is TGTGCCTGGCCTTCCCCTAGTCTAGCGGGAGAAAGTGAGCAGTTCTTC. Translating it yields CAWPSPSLAGESEQFF.

This clone was seen a few times. The chain has TRBV6-8 and TRBJ2-7; D ambiguous. Germline V lookup: CDR1 MNHGY, CDR2 SAAAGT. Between the trimmed V and J ends, which lost 8 bases and 7 bases, there was a span of 15 bases. CDR3 length equals 12 residues. The CDR3 here is CASGTPMGEQYF. The CDR3 coding sequence is TGTGCCAGCGGTACACCTATGGGGGAGCAGTACTTC.

This clone has a handful of counts. CDR3 nucleotides: TGTGCCATTGCCTCCTCGGGAGGTCGCCAGTTCTTC. Its translation is CAIASSGGRQFF. The V call is TRBV19, the J call TRBJ2-1, with 7 bases aligning to TRBD2. V was clipped by 10 bases and J by 13 bases; unmatched bases: 13. Germline-derived CDR1 and CDR2 are LNHDA and SQIVND (reference sequence). CDR3 size: 12 residues.

The V and J genes are TRBV5-1 and TRBJ2-7, with TRBD2 identical over 11 bases. The CDR3 extends over 16 amino acids. Germline CDR1 and CDR2: SGHRS and YFSETQ. Trimming removed 4 bases from V and 4 bases from J; junction bases left unmatched: 10. The CDR3 here is CASSPAGSGGAYEQYF. Here the CDR3 DNA reads TGCGCCAGCAGCCCGGCAGGTAGCGGGGGGGCATACGAGCAGTACTTC.

This clone was seen a few times. The chain links TRBV6-8 to TRBJ1-3; D gene unclear. Germline CDR1 and CDR2: MNHGY and SAAAGT. V gave up 4 bases and J gave up 3 bases, with 13 bases separating them. The CDR3 sequence is 15 residues long. CDR3 nucleotides: TGTGCCAGCAGTTGGGGTCGGGGAAATGGAAACACCATATATTTT. Translation gives CASSWGRGNGNTIYF.

J is TRBJ2-3 and V is TRBV10-1; D is ambiguous. The germline V gene encodes CDR1 WNHNN and CDR2 SYGVQD (reference sequence). V lost 5 bases to trimming and J lost 0 bases, with 18 bases between them. The CDR3 has 17 amino acids. This chain's CDR3 is CASSKKLKPHSTDTQYF. The CDR3 DNA sequence: TGCGCCAGCAGTAAGAAACTTAAACCCCATAGCACAGATACGCAGTATTTT.

In regard to this clone: Other DNA sequences of this sample code for an identical CDR3. The CDR3 here is CASSPEDRYGYTF. CDR3 nucleotide sequence: TGTGCCAGCAGCCCAGAAGACAGATATGGCTACACCTTC. This rearrangement joins TRBV14 to TRBJ1-2; D is perhaps TRBD1 (5 bases). CDR3 length: 13 residues. Germline CDR1 is SGHDN and CDR2 is FVKESK. Trimming removed 4 bases from V and 5 bases from J, with 11 bases in between. Filled out from reference TRBV14 and TRBJ1-2, the complete variable domain reads EAGVTQFPSHSVIEKGQTVTLRCDPISGHDNLYWYRRVMGKEIKFLLHFVKESKQDESGMPNNRFLAERTGGTYSTLKVQPAELEDSGVYFCASSPEDRYGYTFGSGTRLTVV.

The chain links TRBV19 to TRBJ2-4, with 12 bases aligning to TRBD1. Per germline, CDR1 LNHDA and CDR2 SQIVND (reference sequence). The CDR3 is 14 amino acids. The junction had 5 bases not matched to a gene; V was cut back by 6 bases and J by 8 bases. CDR3 sequence reads: CASSLGQGADIQYF. CDR3 DNA: TGTGCCAGTAGCCTGGGACAGGGGGCAGACATTCAGTACTTC.

This rearrangement joins TRBV7-2 to TRBJ1-1, with TRBD1 as a possible D gene (6 bases). The V end was cut by 4 bases, the J end by 10 bases, with 16 bases between. CDR3 length: 13 residues. The germline V gene has CDR1 SGHTA and CDR2 FQGNSA. In DNA, the CDR3 is TGTGCCAGCAGCTACAGGGAATTTGGTGTAGCTTTCTTT. Its protein product is CASSYREFGVAFF. Full variable domain (remainder filled in from reference TRBV7-2 and TRBJ1-1): GAGVSQSPSNKVTEKGKDVELRCDPISGHTALYWYRQSLGQGLEFLIYFQGNSAPDKSGLPSDRFSAERTGGSVSTLTIQRTQQEDSAVYLCASSYREFGVAFFGQGTRLTVV.

This clone was recorded once. The chain uses TRBV14 and TRBJ1-2; D not certain. The germline V gene encodes CDR1 SGHDN and CDR2 FVKESK. CDR3 length: 18 residues. V lost 4 bases, J lost 3 bases, and 24 bases lay in between. CDR3 amino acids: CASSPAGASEIFYYGYTF. DNA of the CDR3: TGTGCCAGCAGCCCCGCGGGAGCCTCCGAGATCTTCTACTATGGCTACACCTTC.

By sample share, this clone is large. The V and J genes are TRBV28 and TRBJ2-5, with TRBD1 as a possible D gene (6 bases). Germline CDR1 reads MDHEN; CDR2 reads SYDVKM. Trimming left V 7 bases short and J 5 bases short, with 14 bases between. This CDR3 has 13 amino acids. The CDR3 sequence: CASTEAGAETQYF. The CDR3 DNA follows: TGTGCCAGCACTGAGGCAGGGGCGGAGACCCAGTACTTC.

This clone is medium-sized. V gene TRBV4-1 combines with J gene TRBJ2-7; D is perhaps TRBD1 (5 bases). Germline V gives CDR1 MGHRA, CDR2 YSYEKL. V was shortened by 0 bases and J by 2 bases, with 14 bases between the two germline ends. The length of the CDR3 is 16 residues. CDR3 nucleotides: TGCGCCAGCAGCCAAGATGGGGCAGCCTTCACCTACGAGCAGTACTTC. Amino acids: CASSQDGAAFTYEQYF.

This clone has a count of ten or more. V is TRBV27 and J is TRBJ2-5; 8 bases map to TRBD1. V lost 0 bases, J lost 4 bases, and 4 bases stayed unmatched. The CDR3 runs 15 residues. Germline lookup yields CDR1 MNHEY and CDR2 SMNVEV (reference sequence). The CDR3 spells CASSLSDRGRETQYF. CDR3 nucleotide sequence: TGTGCCAGCAGTTTATCTGACAGGGGAAGAGAGACCCAGTACTTC.

This clone has a handful of counts. The rearrangement joins TRBV11-3 to TRBJ2-3; D not resolved. With 7 bases removed from V and 4 bases from J, the gap between germline ends came to 27 bases. The CDR3 extends over 18 amino acids. Germline CDR1 is SGHNT and CDR2 is YENEEA. CDR3 DNA sequence: TGTGCCAGCACCCATCGGGTAATCCTAGGCTACCCACCAGATACGCAGTATTTT. Translation gives CASTHRVILGYPPDTQYF. The variable domain in full, completed from reference TRBV11-3 and TRBJ2-3, reads EAGVVQSPRYKIIEKKQPVAFWCNPISGHNTLYWYLQNLGQGPELLIRYENEEAVDDSQLPKDRFSAERLKGVDSTLKIQPAELGDSAVYLCASTHRVILGYPPDTQYFGPGTRLTVL.

The gene calls are TRBV5-1 and TRBJ2-2; D may be TRBD2 (5 bases). CDR3 length: 16 residues. The germline CDR1 and CDR2 sequences are SGHRS and YFSETQ. Trimming pared 5 bases from V and 4 bases from J, leaving 18 bases between. The CDR3 DNA reads TGCGCCAGCAGGGACTCTCGGGTCCTCACCACCGGGGAGCTGTTTTTT. As protein: CASRDSRVLTTGELFF. Supplemented by reference TRBV5-1 and TRBJ2-2, the full variable domain reads KAGVTQTPRYLIKTRGQQVTLSCSPISGHRSVSWYQQTPGQGLQFLFEYFSETQRNKGNFPGRFSGRQFSNSRSEMNVSTLELGDSALYLCASRDSRVLTTGELFFGEGSRLTVL.

This clone occurred a few times. V gene TRBV16 combines with J gene TRBJ2-5, with D possibly called TRBD1 or TRBD2 (5 bases each). CDR3 length: 14 residues. The germline V gene has CDR1 KGHSY and CDR2 FQNENV. The V end was cut by 0 bases, the J end by 7 bases, with 12 bases between. CDR3: CASSQSRDGATQYF. The CDR3 DNA reads TGTGCCAGCAGCCAATCTCGGGACGGGGCGACCCAGTACTTC.